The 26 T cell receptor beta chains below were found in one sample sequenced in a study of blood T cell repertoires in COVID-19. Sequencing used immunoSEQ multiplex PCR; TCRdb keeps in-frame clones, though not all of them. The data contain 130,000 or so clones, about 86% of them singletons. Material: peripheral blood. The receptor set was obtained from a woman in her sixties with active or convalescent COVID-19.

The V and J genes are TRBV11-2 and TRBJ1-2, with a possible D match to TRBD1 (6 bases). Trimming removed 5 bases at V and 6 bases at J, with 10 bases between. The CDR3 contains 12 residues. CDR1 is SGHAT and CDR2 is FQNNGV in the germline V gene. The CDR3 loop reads CASSEQGNGYTF. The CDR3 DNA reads TGTGCCAGCAGCGAACAGGGAAATGGCTACACCTTC.

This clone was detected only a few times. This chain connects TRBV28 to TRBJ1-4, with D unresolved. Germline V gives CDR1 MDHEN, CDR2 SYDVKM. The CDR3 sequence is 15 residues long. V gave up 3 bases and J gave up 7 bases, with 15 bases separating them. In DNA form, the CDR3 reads TGTGCCAGCAGTTTTAGACTCACTGGAGGTGAAAAACTGTTTTTT. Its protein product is CASSFRLTGGEKLFF.

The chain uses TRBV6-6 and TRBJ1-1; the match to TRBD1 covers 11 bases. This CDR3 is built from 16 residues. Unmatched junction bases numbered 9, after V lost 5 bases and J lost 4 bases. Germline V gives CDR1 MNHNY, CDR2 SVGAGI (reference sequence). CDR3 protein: CASSQRTGGWITEAFF. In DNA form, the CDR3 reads TGTGCCAGCAGTCAGAGGACAGGGGGCTGGATCACTGAAGCTTTCTTT.

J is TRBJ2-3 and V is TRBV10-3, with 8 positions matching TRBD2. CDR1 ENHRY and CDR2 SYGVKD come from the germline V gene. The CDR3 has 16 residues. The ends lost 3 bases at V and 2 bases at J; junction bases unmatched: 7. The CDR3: CAISEWSGGITDTQYF. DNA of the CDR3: TGTGCCATCAGTGAATGGAGCGGGGGAATCACAGATACGCAGTATTTT.

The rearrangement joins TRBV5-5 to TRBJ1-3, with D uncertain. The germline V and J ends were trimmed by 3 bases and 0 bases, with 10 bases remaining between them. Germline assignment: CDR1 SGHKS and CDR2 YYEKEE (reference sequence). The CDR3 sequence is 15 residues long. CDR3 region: CASSYLDGSGNTIYF. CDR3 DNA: TGTGCCAGCAGCTACCTAGACGGCTCTGGAAACACCATATATTTT.

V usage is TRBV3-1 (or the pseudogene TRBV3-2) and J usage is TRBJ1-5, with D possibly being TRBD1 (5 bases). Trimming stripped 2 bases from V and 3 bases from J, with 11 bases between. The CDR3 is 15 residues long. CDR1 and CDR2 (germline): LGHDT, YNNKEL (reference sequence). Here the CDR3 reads CASSQSGLSNQPQHF. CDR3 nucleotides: TGTGCCAGCAGCCAATCAGGGCTTTCCAATCAGCCCCAGCATTTT.

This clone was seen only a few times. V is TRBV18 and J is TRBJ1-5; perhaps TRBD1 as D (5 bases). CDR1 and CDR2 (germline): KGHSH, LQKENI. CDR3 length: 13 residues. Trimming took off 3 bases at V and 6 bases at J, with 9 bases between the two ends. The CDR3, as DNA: TGTGCCAGCTCACCGGGGGGGGGTCAGCCCCAGCATTTT. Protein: CASSPGGGQPQHF.

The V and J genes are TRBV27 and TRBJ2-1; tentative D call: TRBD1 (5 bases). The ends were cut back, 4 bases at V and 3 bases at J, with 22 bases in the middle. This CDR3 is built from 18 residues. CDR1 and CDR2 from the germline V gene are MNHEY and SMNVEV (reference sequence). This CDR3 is CASSSLPPTGAVYNEQFF. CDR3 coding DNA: TGTGCCAGCAGTTCACTTCCGCCCACAGGCGCCGTCTACAATGAGCAGTTCTTC.

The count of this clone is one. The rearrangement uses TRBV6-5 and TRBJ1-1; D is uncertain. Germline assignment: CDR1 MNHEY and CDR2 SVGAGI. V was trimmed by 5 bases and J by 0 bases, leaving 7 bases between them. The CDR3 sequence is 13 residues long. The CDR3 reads CASSNNMNTEAFF. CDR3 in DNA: TGTGCCAGCAGTAACAACATGAACACTGAAGCTTTCTTT.

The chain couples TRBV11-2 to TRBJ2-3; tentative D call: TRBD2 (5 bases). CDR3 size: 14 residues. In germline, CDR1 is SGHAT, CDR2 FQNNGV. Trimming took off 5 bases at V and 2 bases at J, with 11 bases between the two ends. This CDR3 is CASSQRVTTDTQYF. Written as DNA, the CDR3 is TGTGCCAGCAGCCAGAGGGTTACCACAGATACGCAGTATTTT.

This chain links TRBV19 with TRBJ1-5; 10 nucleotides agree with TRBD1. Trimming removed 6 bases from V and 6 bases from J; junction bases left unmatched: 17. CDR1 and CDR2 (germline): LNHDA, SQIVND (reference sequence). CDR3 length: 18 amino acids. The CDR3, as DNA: TGTGCCAGTAGACTACACCGGGACAGGGGAGGAGGAGTTCAGCCCCAGCATTTT. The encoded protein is CASRLHRDRGGGVQPQHF.

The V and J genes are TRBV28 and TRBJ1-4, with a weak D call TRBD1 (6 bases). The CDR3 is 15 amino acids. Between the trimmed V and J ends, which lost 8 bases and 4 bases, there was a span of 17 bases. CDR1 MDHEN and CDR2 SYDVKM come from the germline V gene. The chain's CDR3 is CASLNSGTLNEKLFF. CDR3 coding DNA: TGTGCCAGCTTGAATTCCGGGACACTTAATGAAAAACTGTTTTTT.

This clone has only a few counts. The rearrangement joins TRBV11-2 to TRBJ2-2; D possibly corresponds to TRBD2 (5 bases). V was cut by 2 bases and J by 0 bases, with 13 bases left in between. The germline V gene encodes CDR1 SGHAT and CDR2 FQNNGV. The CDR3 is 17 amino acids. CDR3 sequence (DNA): TGTGCCAGCAGCTTACGTACTTGGGAGCCGAACACCGGGGAGCTGTTTTTT. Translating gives CASSLRTWEPNTGELFF. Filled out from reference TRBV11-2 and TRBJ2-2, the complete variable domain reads EAGVAQSPRYKIIEKRQSVAFWCNPISGHATLYWYQQILGQGPKLLIQFQNNGVVDDSQLPKDRFSAERLKGVDSTLKIQPAKLEDSAVYLCASSLRTWEPNTGELFFGEGSRLTVL.

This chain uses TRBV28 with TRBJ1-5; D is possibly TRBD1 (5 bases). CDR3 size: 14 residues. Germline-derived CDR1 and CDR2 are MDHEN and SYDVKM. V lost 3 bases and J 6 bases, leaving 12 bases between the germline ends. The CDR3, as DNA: TGTGCCAGCAGTTTTGCGGGAAGGGGTCAGCCCCAGCATTTT. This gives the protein CASSFAGRGQPQHF.

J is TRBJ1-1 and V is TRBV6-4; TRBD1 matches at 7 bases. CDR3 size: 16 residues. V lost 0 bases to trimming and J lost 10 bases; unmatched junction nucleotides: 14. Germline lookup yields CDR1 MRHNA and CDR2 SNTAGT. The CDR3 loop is CASSDSIGRGGSRAFF. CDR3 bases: TGTGCCAGCAGTGACTCGATAGGTAGAGGGGGCAGTCGAGCTTTCTTT.

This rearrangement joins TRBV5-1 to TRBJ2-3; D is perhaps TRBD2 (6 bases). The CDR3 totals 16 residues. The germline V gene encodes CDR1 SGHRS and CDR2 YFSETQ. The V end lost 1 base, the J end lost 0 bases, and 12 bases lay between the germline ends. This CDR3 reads CASSLSGTQSTDTQYF. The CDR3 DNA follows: TGCGCCAGCAGCTTGTCAGGGACTCAAAGCACAGATACGCAGTATTTT.

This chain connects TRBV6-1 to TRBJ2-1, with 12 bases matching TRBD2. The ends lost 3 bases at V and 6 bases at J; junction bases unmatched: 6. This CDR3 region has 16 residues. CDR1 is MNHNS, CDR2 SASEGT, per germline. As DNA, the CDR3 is TGTGCCAGCAGTGATGGGACTAGCGGGTATATCAATGAGCAGTTCTTC. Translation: CASSDGTSGYINEQFF.

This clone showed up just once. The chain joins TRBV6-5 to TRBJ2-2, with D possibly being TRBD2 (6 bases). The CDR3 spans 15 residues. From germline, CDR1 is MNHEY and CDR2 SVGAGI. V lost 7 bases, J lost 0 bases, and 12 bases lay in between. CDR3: CASTRDFSNTGELFF. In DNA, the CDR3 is TGTGCCAGCACACGGGACTTTTCGAACACCGGGGAGCTGTTTTTT.

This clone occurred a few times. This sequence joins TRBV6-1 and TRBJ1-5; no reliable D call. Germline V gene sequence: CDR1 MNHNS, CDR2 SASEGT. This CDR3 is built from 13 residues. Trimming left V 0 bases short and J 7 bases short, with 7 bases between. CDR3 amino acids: CASSEASRQPQHF. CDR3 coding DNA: TGTGCCAGCAGTGAAGCTTCGCGGCAGCCCCAGCATTTT.

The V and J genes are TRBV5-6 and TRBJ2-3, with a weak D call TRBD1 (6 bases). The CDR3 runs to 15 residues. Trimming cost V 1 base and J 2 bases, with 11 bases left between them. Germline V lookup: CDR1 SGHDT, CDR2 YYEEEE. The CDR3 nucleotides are TGTGCCAGCAGCTTGCGTGGGGGCTTCACAGATACGCAGTATTTT. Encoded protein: CASSLRGGFTDTQYF. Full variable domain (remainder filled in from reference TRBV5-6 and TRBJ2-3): DAGVTQSPTHLIKTRGQQVTLRCSPKSGHDTVSWYQQALGQGPQFIFQYYEEEERQRGNFPDRFSGHQFPNYSSELNVNALLLGDSALYLCASSLRGGFTDTQYFGPGTRLTVL.

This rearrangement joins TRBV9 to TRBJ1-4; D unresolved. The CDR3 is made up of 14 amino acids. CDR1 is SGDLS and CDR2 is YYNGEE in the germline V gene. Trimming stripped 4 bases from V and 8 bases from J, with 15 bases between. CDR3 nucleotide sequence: TGTGCCAGCAGCCCCCGTGGAGGGTACGAAAAACTGTTTTTT. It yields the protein CASSPRGGYEKLFF. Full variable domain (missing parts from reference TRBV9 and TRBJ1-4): DSGVTQTPKHLITATGQRVTLRCSPRSGDLSVYWYQQSLDQGLQFLIQYYNGEERAKGNILERFSAQQFPDLHSELNLSSLELGDSALYFCASSPRGGYEKLFFGSGTQLSVL.

The CDR3 coding sequence is TGTGCCAGCAGCTTGGTGGGGGCTACTGAGCAGTTCTTC. Protein sequence: CASSLVGATEQFF. V gene TRBV5-8 combines with J gene TRBJ2-1; D possibly corresponds to TRBD1 (6 bases). Germline V gene sequence: CDR1 SGHTS, CDR2 YDEGEE. The CDR3 sequence is 13 residues long. V was shortened by 0 bases and J by 9 bases, with 10 bases between the two germline ends.

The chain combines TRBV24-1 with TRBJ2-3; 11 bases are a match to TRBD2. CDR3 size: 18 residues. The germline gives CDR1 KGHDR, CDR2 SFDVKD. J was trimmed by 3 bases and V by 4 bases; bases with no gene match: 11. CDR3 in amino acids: CATSEAFVAGGPTDTQYF. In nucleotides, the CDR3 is TGTGCCACCAGTGAAGCCTTCGTAGCGGGAGGGCCAACAGATACGCAGTATTTT.

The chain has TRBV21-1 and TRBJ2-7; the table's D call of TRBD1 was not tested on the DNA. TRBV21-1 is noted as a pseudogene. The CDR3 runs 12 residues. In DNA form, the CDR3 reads TGTGCCAGCATCAGGAAATCCTACGAGCAGTACGTC. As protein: CASIRKSYEQYV.

In DNA, the CDR3 is TGTGCCAGCAGTTTATGGGGCACAGGGGCAGATGGCTACACCTTC. This encodes CASSLWGTGADGYTF. The V gene is TRBV27, the J gene TRBJ1-2, with 7 bases matching TRBD1. V shed 1 base and J 6 bases; nucleotides not matched to a gene: 8. This CDR3 comprises 15 residues. The germline gives CDR1 MNHEY, CDR2 SMNVEV (reference sequence).

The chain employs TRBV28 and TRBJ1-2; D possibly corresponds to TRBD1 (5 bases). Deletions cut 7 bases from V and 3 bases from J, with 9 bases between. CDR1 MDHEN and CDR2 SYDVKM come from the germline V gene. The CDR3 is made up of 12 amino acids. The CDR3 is CASTRGDYGYTF. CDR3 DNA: TGTGCCAGCACCCGGGGGGACTATGGCTACACCTTC.